This T cell receptor (beta chain) was sequenced for a study of shared clonotypes between healthy human individuals. Study-level findings and limits: Among four donors, roughly 5.5% of naive CD4 clonotypes were found in common.

Some clones are missing from TCRdb's copy, which holds only in-frame ones; the method was immunoSEQ multiplex PCR. This sample has approximately 1,500,000 clones, with around 95% found just once. With regard to this clone: What it recognizes is unknown.

Trimming pared 2 bases from V and 2 bases from J, leaving 7 bases between. The CDR3 spans 13 residues. Germline values: CDR1 SGHRS, CDR2 YFSETQ. The sequencing sample was made of naive CD4+ T cells sorted from blood. Subset in this sample: CD45RA+ positively selected. The source is a young man in good health. V is TRBV5-1 and J is TRBJ1-2, with no clear D. The CDR3 bases are TGCGCCAGCAGCTTCGACATAAACTATGGCTACACCTTC. Residues: CASSFDINYGYTF.